The present T cell receptor beta chain was sequenced within a study of read filtering for tumor transcriptome and immune sequencing (dated by TCRdb to about 2020). Describing the broader study: The cohort was composed of approximately 17 male and roughly 13 female patients, with a mean age of approximately 70 years and an age range of about 45 to 90. By revised international staging, eight or nine patients were R-ISS I, some 17 were R-ISS II and roughly seven were R-ISS III. After DNase treatment, whole-transcriptome libraries were prepared with the TruSeq RNA Access Library Prep Kit. Per sample, about 4.05 to 10.27 million TCR-region mapped reads were obtained with IR-seq, compared with only roughly 85 to 1,300 with RNA-seq. Using the same bone marrow samples, the study ran both targeted immune repertoire sequencing and bulk whole-transcriptome sequencing and then compared the TCR repertoires from each method. One main goal was a read-filtering strategy for immune repertoire data, in particular deciding whether clonotypes backed by only one read should be removed.

Broader findings and caveats from the paper: The sorted CD138-negative fraction was composed of a mixed bone marrow immune population rather than of purified T cells. When single-read clonotypes were removed, the proportions of shared clonotypes in IR-seq and RNA-seq correlated more strongly. Compared with RNA-seq, IR-seq captured clonotypes at much greater depth and more reliably, and a smaller IR-seq throughput was enough to identify most of the shared clonotypes. In IR-seq, around 85% of clonotypes but 3.5% to 4% of total reads were represented by single-read clonotypes, whereas in RNA-seq, about 69% of clonotypes and almost 45% of reads were represented by single-read clonotypes.

This clonotype was detected ten times or more. Its cognate antigen has yet to be identified. No much larger clonotype is one base removed from it; base qualities were not supplied. For CDR1 and CDR2, the germline V gene lists SGHVS and FQNEAQ. The CDR3 runs 14 amino acids, cysteine and phenylalanine included. CDR3 DNA only is kept here, 42 bases in frame from base 1. Deletion took 1 base off V and 4 bases off J, with a span of 8 bases between the germline ends. Bone marrow was sampled from every patient at the time of active disease. Ficoll-Hypaque density gradient centrifugation was used to isolate the bone marrow mononuclear cells. CD138-negative cells were obtained by negative selection after labeling with CD138 magnetic microbeads on a MACS separator, removing myeloma plasma cells. Flow cytometry on an Attune NxT with CD138 antibodies was used to check the purity of the isolated cells. Total RNA was extracted using TRIzol reagent and was quantified on a NanoDrop spectrophotometer. For each patient, the CD138-negative bone marrow sample underwent paired RNA-seq and IR-seq.

TCR libraries were constructed from approximately 0.4 ug RNA using the Immunoverse kit, and molecular barcoded adaptors covering alpha/delta and beta/gamma chains were employed. TCR library preparation used the same RNA that was used for transcriptome sequencing. Sequencing of TCR libraries was carried out on an Illumina HiSeq 4000 with 2 x 150 cycles. Per the source publication's procedure: MiXCR aligned TCR reads to human V, D, J and C references and assembled the aligned reads into CDR3 clonotypes, with quality filtering and error correction included. Clonotype counts and gene usage diversity were analyzed with the tcR package in R. For inspection of raw mapping reads, RNA-seq reads were mapped by STAR aligner version 2.5.3a onto GRCh37 of the human genome. To test how sequencing depth affects detected clonotypes, IR-seq fastq files were randomly downsampled with Seqtk 1.3. TCRdb ran its own pipeline on the public reads, namely fastp trimming at Q25 and MiXCR clone calling, and kept in-frame beta chains. Every CDR3 protein is listed once, alongside the most common genes and DNA of its rows. These V and J calls originate from TCRdb's pipeline instead of the authors' own analysis. The sample yields some 130,000 distinct CDR3 sequences; 10% to 15% were counted once. Approximately 10% of the sample is in the top ten clones.

The chain is made from TRBV7-8 and TRBJ1-5, with the D gene too uncertain to name. Specimen: a population of CD138-negative cells sorted from bone marrow. Taken with the paper, the label for cell subset or site translates to: bone marrow mononuclear cells depleted of CD138+ plasma/myeloma cells by negative magnetic selection. The receptor was derived from a donor aged 40 or over with multiple myeloma. The CDR3 protein is CASSLVLGNQPQHF. The DNA reads TGTGCCAGCAGCTTAGTTTTGGGGAATCAGCCCCAGCATTTT.